This T cell receptor (beta chain) stems from a study of beta chain features in type 1 diabetes. About the research overall: Age, gender and cell yields were alike across patients and healthy donors.

CDR1 is SEHNR and CDR2 is FQNEAQ in the germline V gene (reference sequence). V was shortened by 5 bases and J by 8 bases, with 12 bases between the two germline ends. This CDR3 has 12 residues. What was sequenced were expressed TCRB transcripts, since all of the isolated RNA had been reverse transcribed. Measured with immunoSEQ multiplex PCR; TCRdb has only the in-frame clones, and not every one. The table lists some 410,000 clones, about 14% of them singletons. Sequencing was carried out using naive CD4+ T cells from blood. The V call is TRBV7-9, the J call TRBJ1-2; D is unclear. The clonotype comes from a man aged 30 to 45 in good health. The CDR3 nucleotides read TGTGCCAGCAGCCTTATATCGGAGGGCTACACCTTC. Protein product: CASSLISEGYTF.